These T cell receptor beta chains were read from a single sample in a study of cytomegalovirus exposure and HLA in healthy donors. Repertoires were generated with immunoSEQ multiplex PCR, while TCRdb's copy carries only in-frame clones and drops some. The sample lists fewer than 250,000 clones; around 75% were seen once. The sequenced sample was PBMCs. These receptors were obtained from a male donor in good health and CMV-seropositive. Each CDR3 is given with its conserved first and last residue. D genes are given only for firm matches. Clone size, where shown, is once, few, many, or a class for clones that have expanded.

CDR3 DNA: TGTTCCAGCAGCTTAGATACAGGGCAGCCCCAGCATTTT
CDR3 protein: CSSSLDTGQPQHF
D gene: -
V gene: TRBV7-9
clone size: -
J gene: TRBJ1-5

CDR3 DNA: TGTGCCAGCAGCCTGAGGCTAGTAGGCGGTTACGAGCAGTACTTC
CDR3 protein: CASSLRLVGGYEQYF
D gene: -
V gene: TRBV7-8
clone size: -
J gene: TRBJ2-7

CDR3 DNA: TGTGCCAGCAGCCCGGGGACAGGGGGAATGAACACTGAAGCTTTCTTT
CDR3 protein: CASSPGTGGMNTEAFF
D gene: TRBD1
V gene: TRBV7-8
clone size: -
J gene: TRBJ1-1

CDR3 DNA: TGTGCCAGCAGCAGGACTAGCGGGGGGGTTAATGAGCAGTTCTTC
CDR3 protein: CASSRTSGGVNEQFF
D gene: TRBD2
V gene: TRBV7-2
clone size: -
J gene: TRBJ2-1

CDR3 DNA: TGTGCCAGCAGCTACTCGGCTAGCGGATACAATGAGCAGTTCTTC
CDR3 protein: CASSYSASGYNEQFF
D gene: TRBD2
V gene: TRBV7-2
clone size: few
J gene: TRBJ2-1

CDR3 DNA: TGTGCCAGCAGCGCTACTAGCGGGGGGGCCGGGGAGCAGTACTTC
CDR3 protein: CASSATSGGAGEQYF
D gene: TRBD2
V gene: TRBV7-2
clone size: -
J gene: TRBJ2-7

CDR3 DNA: TGTGCCAGCAGATACGGACTAAAACCCCAGCATTTT
CDR3 protein: CASRYGLKPQHF
D gene: -
V gene: TRBV5-8
clone size: -
J gene: TRBJ1-5

CDR3 DNA: TGTGCCAGCAGCTTAGCACGAGGGGAGACCCAGTACTTC
CDR3 protein: CASSLARGETQYF
D gene: -
V gene: TRBV13
clone size: -
J gene: TRBJ2-5

CDR3 DNA: TGTGCCAGCAGCCGCCTAGCGGGGGAATTCTACGAGCAGTACTTC
CDR3 protein: CASSRLAGEFYEQYF
D gene: TRBD2
V gene: TRBV2
clone size: -
J gene: TRBJ2-7

CDR3 DNA: TGCGCCAGCAGCCAAGACACTGGACAGGGGAGGCATGAGCAGTTCTTC
CDR3 protein: CASSQDTGQGRHEQFF
D gene: TRBD1
V gene: TRBV4-1
clone size: -
J gene: TRBJ2-1

CDR3 DNA: TGTGCCAGCAAATGGACTAGCGGGAGCTACGAGCAGTACTTC
CDR3 protein: CASKWTSGSYEQYF
D gene: TRBD2
V gene: TRBV7-3
clone size: -
J gene: TRBJ2-7

CDR3 DNA: TGTGCCAGCAGTAGGATACAACAGGTTAGGAACACTGAAGCTTTCTTT
CDR3 protein: CASSRIQQVRNTEAFF
D gene: -
V gene: TRBV6-6
clone size: -
J gene: TRBJ1-1

CDR3 DNA: TGCAGCGTAGCTGGAGCCAATCAGCCCCAGCATTTT
CDR3 protein: CSVAGANQPQHF
D gene: -
V gene: TRBV29-1
clone size: -
J gene: TRBJ1-5

CDR3 DNA: -
CDR3 protein: CASSTSDRPTEAFF
D gene: -
V gene: TRBV27
clone size: -
J gene: TRBJ1-1

CDR3 DNA: TGTGCCAGCAGTTTCTCATCTCTGTCTTATAATCTTGACGGCAGGGGAAAAGAGACCCAGTACTTC
CDR3 protein: CASSFSSLSYNLDGRGKETQYF
D gene: -
V gene: TRBV27
clone size: -
J gene: TRBJ2-5

CDR3 DNA: TGTGCCAGCAGCGTCGATCTAGCGGGGTCCAAAAACATTCAGTACTTC
CDR3 protein: CASSVDLAGSKNIQYF
D gene: TRBD2
V gene: TRBV9
clone size: -
J gene: TRBJ2-4

CDR3 DNA: TGTGCCACGGCTGGGGGCAGTCGAACTAGCGGGTCTTACGAGCAGTACTTC
CDR3 protein: CATAGGSRTSGSYEQYF
D gene: TRBD2
V gene: TRBV10-3
clone size: -
J gene: TRBJ2-7

CDR3 DNA: TGTGCCAGTAGTCCTCAAAATCAAACGGTGAATCAGCCCCAGCATTTT
CDR3 protein: CASSPQNQTVNQPQHF
D gene: -
V gene: TRBV19
clone size: -
J gene: TRBJ1-5

CDR3 DNA: TGTGCCAGCAGCTGGGGACAGGGGGTAGGTGGCTACACCTTC
CDR3 protein: CASSWGQGVGGYTF
D gene: TRBD1
V gene: TRBV5-4
clone size: -
J gene: TRBJ1-2

CDR3 DNA: TGTGCCAGTATTCCAGGGGGTAGCAATCAGCCCCAGCATTTT
CDR3 protein: CASIPGGSNQPQHF
D gene: TRBD1
V gene: TRBV19
clone size: -
J gene: TRBJ1-5

CDR3 DNA: TGTGCCAGCAGAAGAGATCTAGCGATCTACGAGCAGTACTTC
CDR3 protein: CASRRDLAIYEQYF
D gene: -
V gene: TRBV6-5
clone size: -
J gene: TRBJ2-7

CDR3 DNA: TGTGCCAGCAGTTTCCAGGGGCAGAACTATGGCTACACCTTC
CDR3 protein: CASSFQGQNYGYTF
D gene: -
V gene: TRBV6-1
clone size: -
J gene: TRBJ1-2

CDR3 DNA: TGTGCCAGCAGCTTAGGGCAGGGGGCGCGAAATTCACCCCTCCACTTT
CDR3 protein: CASSLGQGARNSPLHF
D gene: TRBD1
V gene: TRBV7-6
clone size: -
J gene: TRBJ1-6

CDR3 DNA: TGTGCCAGCAGCTCAAACGTCGGACAGGGTTACGAGCAGTACTTC
CDR3 protein: CASSSNVGQGYEQYF
D gene: TRBD1
V gene: TRBV5-6
clone size: -
J gene: TRBJ2-7

CDR3 DNA: TGCAGTGCTAGAGATCTTAGAGAGCAGTACTTC
CDR3 protein: CSARDLREQYF
D gene: -
V gene: TRBV20-1
clone size: -
J gene: TRBJ2-7

CDR3 DNA: TGCGCCAGCAGCTTGCTGGGCAGGGGCCCGAACACCGGGGAGCTGTTTTTT
CDR3 protein: CASSLLGRGPNTGELFF
D gene: -
V gene: TRBV5-1
clone size: few
J gene: TRBJ2-2

CDR3 DNA: TGTGCCAGCAGCCATTTCGGTCTAGCGGGATTCGGCGAGCAGTACTTC
CDR3 protein: CASSHFGLAGFGEQYF
D gene: TRBD2
V gene: TRBV14
clone size: -
J gene: TRBJ2-7

CDR3 DNA: TGTGCCAGCAGCCCGAGGGCCAGTTCCTACGAGCAGTACTTC
CDR3 protein: CASSPRASSYEQYF
D gene: -
V gene: TRBV7-8
clone size: -
J gene: TRBJ2-7

CDR3 DNA: TGTGCCAGTAGTATAACTAGGGTCCCGATAAATGAGCAGTTCTTC
CDR3 protein: CASSITRVPINEQFF
D gene: -
V gene: TRBV19
clone size: -
J gene: TRBJ2-1

CDR3 DNA: TGTGCCAGCACTTCTACCGGGGAGCTGTTTTTT
CDR3 protein: CASTSTGELFF
D gene: -
V gene: TRBV2
clone size: -
J gene: TRBJ2-2